The 21 T cell receptor beta chains given below trace back to one sample, sequenced in a study of T cell changes during pregnancy in multiple sclerosis. Profiling relied on immunoSEQ multiplex PCR, and the TCRdb table lists in-frame clones only, not all of them. Here the sample spans about 69,000 clones, roughly 90% being singletons. The sequencing here drew on peripheral blood, taken in the third trimester of pregnancy. The receptors were gathered from a female donor with multiple sclerosis, enrolled in a pregnancy study.

The chain couples TRBV4-1 to TRBJ1-5, with a weak D call TRBD1 (6 bases). The CDR3 has 16 residues. The V and J ends lost 0 bases and 2 bases respectively, with 11 bases between them. Germline V lookup: CDR1 MGHRA, CDR2 YSYEKL. Here the CDR3 DNA reads TGCGCCAGCAGCCAAGATGGGGGCCTGGGCAATCAGCCCCAGCATTTT. Amino acids: CASSQDGGLGNQPQHF.

This chain uses TRBV28 with TRBJ2-1; 8 bases align to TRBD1. The V segment lost 3 bases and the J segment 3 bases; nucleotides outside the gene matches: 10. The germline V gene has CDR1 MDHEN and CDR2 SYDVKM. CDR3 size: 17 residues. CDR3 sequence (DNA): TGTGCCAGCAGTTTCTACTGGGGCAGGGGGCTCTACAATGAGCAGTTCTTC. Its protein is CASSFYWGRGLYNEQFF. Full variable domain (remainder filled in from reference TRBV28 and TRBJ2-1): DVKVTQSSRYLVKRTGEKVFLECVQDMDHENMFWYRQDPGLGLRLIYFSYDVKMKEKGDIPEGYSVSREKKERFSLILESASTNQTSMYLCASSFYWGRGLYNEQFFGPGTRLTVL.

V is TRBV4-3 and J is TRBJ2-5, with D uncertain. Trimming removed 0 bases from V and 9 bases from J, with 11 bases in between. This CDR3 spans 13 amino acids. The germline V gene encodes CDR1 LGHNA and CDR2 YSLEER. In DNA form, the CDR3 reads TGCGCCAGCAGCCAAGATTACCCTGCGTCCCAGTACTTC. This encodes CASSQDYPASQYF.

The genes are TRBV11-2 and TRBJ1-2; TRBD1 aligns across 8 bases. V was clipped by 3 bases and J by 6 bases; unmatched bases: 6. CDR3 length equals 14 residues. The germline V gene has CDR1 SGHAT and CDR2 FQNNGV. CDR3 DNA sequence: TGTGCCAGCAGCTTGAACAGGGGGAGTAATGGCTACACCTTC. The encoded protein is CASSLNRGSNGYTF.

The rearrangement uses TRBV4-3 and TRBJ2-3; 8 nucleotides align to TRBD2. This CDR3 has 15 residues. V trimming: 4 bases; J trimming: 2 bases; junction bases outside the gene matches: 5. In germline, CDR1 is LGHNA, CDR2 YSLEER. The CDR3 loop reads CASSLSGAYTDTQYF. CDR3 nucleotide sequence: TGCGCCAGCAGCCTTAGCGGGGCTTACACAGATACGCAGTATTTT.

The gene calls are TRBV6-6 and TRBJ1-2; D call uncertain. Germline assignment: CDR1 MNHNY and CDR2 SVGAGI (reference sequence). The ends were cut back, 2 bases at V and 1 base at J, with 8 bases in the middle. This CDR3 is 14 amino acids long. CDR3 DNA: TGTGCCAGCAGTTACCCGCCAGATAACTATGGCTACACCTTC. Translation gives CASSYPPDNYGYTF.

This clone was picked up a small number of times. The chain is built from TRBV10-1 and TRBJ1-1; tentatively, D is TRBD1 (6 bases). Germline V gene sequence: CDR1 WNHNN, CDR2 SYGVQD (reference sequence). The ends were cut back, 7 bases at V and 0 bases at J, with 9 bases in the middle. The CDR3 sequence is 13 residues long. CDR3 protein: CASKQGMNTEAFF. The CDR3 DNA follows: TGCGCCAGCAAACAGGGCATGAACACTGAAGCTTTCTTT.

The chain recombines TRBV11-2 with TRBJ1-1; 7 bases align to TRBD1. The CDR3 extends over 19 amino acids. After removal of 2 bases from V and 1 base from J, the junction contained 16 bases not matched to a gene. Per germline, CDR1 SGHAT and CDR2 FQNNGV. For the CDR3, the DNA is TGTGCCAGCAGCTTACCCAACCCTACTACAGGGGCCCGGAACACTGAAGCTTTCTTT. Its protein is CASSLPNPTTGARNTEAFF.

CDR3 nucleotide sequence: TGTGCCAGCAGCCAAGGAGGATCGGGGGGGTTATGGGACAATGAGCAGTTCTTC. Its protein product is CASSQGGSGGLWDNEQFF. The chain uses TRBV4-2 and TRBJ2-1, with 8 bases lining up with TRBD2. Germline V gene lookup returns CDR1 LGHNA and CDR2 YNFKEQ. The CDR3 is 18 residues long. V lost 1 base and J lost 5; bases outside the gene matches: 13.

V gene TRBV21-1 combines with J gene TRBJ2-7; the DNA was not compared with TRBD2, the D call given in the table. TRBV21-1 counts as a pseudogene. This CDR3 is built from 15 residues. CDR3 region: CASSKGRGGNYEQYF. The CDR3 coding sequence is TGTGCCAGCAGCAAAGGGAGGGGGGGGAACTACGAGCAGTACTTC.

The chain joins TRBV6-6 to TRBJ1-2; TRBD1 matches 9 bases. Unmatched junction bases numbered 5, after V lost 5 bases and J lost 1 base. CDR1 is MNHNY and CDR2 is SVGAGI in the germline V gene (reference sequence). The CDR3 is 15 amino acids. The CDR3 nucleotides are TGTGCCAGCAGTCGGACAGGGGTTATTAACTATGGCTACACCTTC. This translates into CASSRTGVINYGYTF.

This clone was observed a handful of times. This sequence joins TRBV7-3 and TRBJ1-6; TRBD1 is a possible D gene (6 bases). V was shortened by 5 bases and J by 9 bases, with 14 bases between the two germline ends. The CDR3 loop spans 14 amino acids. Germline V gene data show CDR1 as SGHTA and CDR2 as FQGTGA. The CDR3 region has the DNA TGTGCCAGCAGCCTCAGGGGTGTAGGTTCACCCCTCCACTTT. It codes for CASSLRGVGSPLHF.

This clone was observed a single time. V gene TRBV27 combines with J gene TRBJ1-6; D is ambiguous. Between the trimmed V and J ends, which lost 5 bases and 7 bases, there was a span of 18 bases. The germline V gene has CDR1 MNHEY and CDR2 SMNVEV (reference sequence). This CDR3 has 16 amino acids. This chain's CDR3 is CASSIRAGLTNSPLHF. CDR3 DNA sequence: TGTGCCAGCAGTATCCGCGCGGGTCTTACGAATTCACCCCTCCACTTT.

The V and J genes are TRBV19 and TRBJ1-4; 12 bases are a match to TRBD1. CDR1 is LNHDA and CDR2 is SQIVND in the germline V gene (reference sequence). V dropped 4 bases and J dropped 8; count of bases not matched to a gene: 5. The CDR3 spans 15 residues. The CDR3 DNA follows: TGTGCCAGTAGTACGACCGGGACAGGGGGCGAAAAACTGTTTTTT. Its protein is CASSTTGTGGEKLFF.

V gene TRBV10-3 combines with J gene TRBJ2-5, with TRBD1 as a possible D gene (5 bases). V was trimmed by 0 bases and J by 6 bases, leaving 8 bases between them. This CDR3 has 13 residues. Germline V lookup: CDR1 ENHRY, CDR2 SYGVKD. The chain's CDR3 is CAISESKGQTQYF. The CDR3 DNA reads TGTGCCATCAGTGAGTCTAAGGGGCAGACCCAGTACTTC.

CDR3 loop: CAWGQFSTDTQYF. The CDR3 coding sequence is TGTGCCTGGGGGCAATTTAGCACAGATACGCAGTATTTT. This rearrangement joins TRBV30 to TRBJ2-3; D not resolved. Germline CDR1 GTSNPN, CDR2 SVGIG (reference sequence). The ends were cut back, 5 bases at V and 0 bases at J, with 9 bases in the middle. The CDR3 totals 13 residues.

The rearrangement links TRBV11-2 to TRBJ2-5; 8 bases are a match to TRBD2. This CDR3 comprises 15 residues. Trimming at V came to 3 bases and at J to 2 bases, leaving 5 bases not matched to a gene. The germline CDR1 and CDR2 sequences are SGHAT and FQNNGV. In DNA form, the CDR3 reads TGTGCCAGCAGCTTTGGCGGGGGGCTTCAAGAGACCCAGTACTTC. This encodes CASSFGGGLQETQYF.

The chain uses TRBV2 and TRBJ1-1; 7 nucleotides line up with TRBD1. In germline, CDR1 is SNHLY, CDR2 FYNNEI. J gave up 5 bases and V 6 bases, and 9 bases lay outside the gene matches. The CDR3 extends over 14 amino acids. The CDR3 here is CASRQQGIGTEAFF. The CDR3 DNA sequence: TGTGCCAGCAGGCAACAGGGGATTGGAACTGAAGCTTTCTTT.

About this clone: Relative to the germline gene, one junction end is altered; a read error may explain this. This chain uses TRBV7-7 with TRBJ2-1; 7 nucleotides match TRBD1. The length of the CDR3 is 15 residues. The germline V gene encodes CDR1 SSHAT and CDR2 FNYEAQ (reference sequence). Written as DNA, the CDR3 is TGTGCTAGCAGCTTAGGGGACAGCACATACAATGAGCAGTTCTTC. Its translation is CASSLGDSTYNEQFF.

This chain joins TRBV5-8 and TRBJ1-5; D is uncertain. Trimming cost V 2 bases and J 0 bases, with 9 bases left between them. The CDR3 covers 15 residues. Germline V CDR1 and CDR2: SGHTS, YDEGEE. The CDR3 DNA reads as TGTGCCAGCAGCTTACGGGTCTATAGCAATCAGCCCCAGCATTTT. It translates to CASSLRVYSNQPQHF.

This chain links TRBV19 with TRBJ1-1, with D tentatively TRBD1 (5 bases). The germline V and J ends were trimmed by 5 bases and 0 bases, with 22 bases remaining between them. The CDR3 runs 18 residues. Germline CDR1 reads LNHDA; CDR2 reads SQIVND (reference sequence). The CDR3 protein is CASSPPPTTVFMNTEAFF. The DNA for the CDR3 is TGTGCCAGTAGTCCTCCCCCGACGACAGTTTTCATGAACACTGAAGCTTTCTTT. Variable domain in full (rest from reference TRBV19 and TRBJ1-1): DGGITQSPKYLFRKEGQNVTLSCEQNLNHDAMYWYRQDPGQGLRLIYYSQIVNDFQKGDIAEGYSVSREKKESFPLTVTSAQKNPTAFYLCASSPPPTTVFMNTEAFFGQGTRLTVV.